These 30 T cell receptor beta chains originate from one sample sequenced in a study of human T cells and chemical hapten exposure. TCRdb itself ran the RACE reads through MiXCR, one entry per CDR3 protein. This sample has under 130,000 distinct CDR3 sequences, with 9.5% to 11% found just once. Time point meaning: patch test 1, 2 weeks after DPC sensitization. Specified treatment: therapeutic diphenylcyclopropenone sensitization with weekly scalp DPC. The sequencing used whole blood, collected in connection with sensitization to the hapten diphenylcyclopropenone (DPC). The receptors here all came from a woman aged 40 to 50 with alopecia areata. Some clones in this sample may be carry-over from other donors' samples.

This chain connects TRBV7-2 to TRBJ2-1, with D hard to call. The CDR3 is 14 residues long. Germline lookup yields CDR1 SGHTA and CDR2 FQGNSA. V lost 1 base and J 10 bases, leaving 14 bases between the germline ends. The CDR3 DNA follows: TGTGCCAGCAGCTTAGATTGGGGTGGGGTGGAGCAGTTCTTC. This encodes CASSLDWGGVEQFF.

This clonotype was observed many times. The CDR3 loop is CASSLMGHTDTQYF. As DNA, the CDR3 is TGTGCCAGCAGCTTAATGGGCCACACAGATACGCAGTATTTT. The gene calls are TRBV7-3 and TRBJ2-3; no clear D gene. The germline V and J ends were trimmed by 1 base and 2 bases, with 7 bases remaining between them. Germline V gene sequence: CDR1 SGHTA, CDR2 FQGTGA. The CDR3 extends over 14 amino acids.

This chain uses TRBV27 with TRBJ2-5; no clear D gene. The CDR3 runs to 13 residues. Trimming pared 7 bases from V and 4 bases from J, leaving 13 bases between. CDR1 and CDR2 (germline): MNHEY, SMNVEV (reference sequence). Here the CDR3 reads CASTNPDTETQYF. CDR3 nucleotide sequence: TGTGCCAGCACTAACCCGGATACAGAGACCCAGTACTTC.

On this clonotype itself: At one of its ends the junction is not consistent with the germline gene, which may arise from a read error. V gene TRBV20-1 combines with J gene TRBJ2-5; 8 nucleotides agree with TRBD1. CDR1 and CDR2 from the germline V gene are DFQATT and SNEGSKA (reference sequence). There are 14 residues in the CDR3. The CDR3 region is CSARDAQQGENQYF. The CDR3 bases are TGCAGTGCTAGGGACGCTCAACAGGGGGAGAACCAGTACTTC.

This clonotype was seen repeatedly, ten times or more. V usage is TRBV3-1 and J usage is TRBJ2-2; D is uncertain. CDR3 length: 16 amino acids. Trimming shortened V by 0 bases and J by 4 bases, and 12 bases separated the two germline ends. Germline V lookup: CDR1 LGHDT, CDR2 YNNKEL (reference sequence). Here the CDR3 reads CASSQEVQPTTGELFF. CDR3 nucleotide sequence: TGTGCCAGCAGCCAAGAGGTACAGCCTACCACCGGGGAGCTGTTTTTT.

The CDR3 here is CSAVLGNTEAFF. The CDR3 DNA is TGCAGTGCGGTCCTCGGGAACACTGAAGCTTTCTTT. The chain has TRBV20-1 and TRBJ1-1; no clear D gene. The CDR3 sequence is 12 residues long. Germline V CDR1 and CDR2: DFQATT, SNEGSKA (reference sequence). The V end was cut by 6 bases, the J end by 1 base, with 9 bases between.

This chain links TRBV28 with TRBJ1-1, with D possibly TRBD1 on 6 matching bases. This CDR3 is 16 amino acids long. Trimming removed 7 bases from V and 4 bases from J, with 22 bases in between. Germline-derived CDR1 and CDR2 are MDHEN and SYDVKM. CDR3 in DNA: TGTGCCAGCACCCCCCCGTCCCCGGGGGGCCTCACTGAAGCTTTCTTT. This translates into CASTPPSPGGLTEAFF.

This clonotype has a count of ten or more. V and J are TRBV9 and TRBJ2-1, with D perhaps TRBD1 (6 bases). V lost 0 bases and J lost 7, with 17 bases in between. This CDR3 has 16 amino acids. The germline gives CDR1 SGDLS, CDR2 YYNGEE. CDR3 amino acids: CASSVAPGAIVNEQFF. The CDR3 nucleotides read TGTGCCAGCAGCGTAGCCCCAGGGGCTATTGTTAATGAGCAGTTCTTC.

This clonotype came up a few times. V is TRBV6-5 and J is TRBJ2-7; D gene ambiguous. Trimming left V 6 bases short and J 2 bases short, with 17 bases between. Germline values: CDR1 MNHEY, CDR2 SVGAGI. There are 15 residues in the CDR3. CDR3 protein: CASRPTTRSPYEQYF. CDR3 coding DNA: TGTGCCAGCAGACCCACAACACGTTCTCCCTACGAGCAGTACTTC.

This clonotype has a count of ten or more. The V gene is TRBV12-3 or TRBV12-4, the J gene TRBJ1-6, with D perhaps TRBD1 (5 bases). V lost 7 bases, J lost 5 bases, and 12 bases lay in between. CDR3 length: 14 residues. The CDR3: CASNHGTDNSPLHF. The CDR3 bases are TGTGCCAGCAACCATGGGACGGATAATTCACCCCTCCACTTT.

This clonotype has ten or more counts. The chain links TRBV12-3 or TRBV12-4 to TRBJ2-3, with D possibly being TRBD2 (5 bases). There are 12 residues in the CDR3. V lost 6 bases, J lost 6 bases, and 10 bases lay in between. The CDR3 loop reads CASSFRGDTQYF. DNA for the CDR3: TGTGCCAGCAGCTTTAGAGGGGATACGCAGTATTTT.

This rearrangement joins TRBV27 to TRBJ2-1; D remains unclear. Germline V gene data show CDR1 as MNHEY and CDR2 as SMNVEV (reference sequence). The V gene lost 2 bases and the J gene lost 0 bases, with 5 bases spanning the gap. The CDR3 has 14 residues. This chain's CDR3 is CASSLPDSYNEQFF. CDR3 bases: TGTGCCAGCAGTTTACCAGACTCCTACAATGAGCAGTTCTTC.

The CDR3 here is CASSFPGSGANVLTF. In DNA form, the CDR3 reads TGTGCCAGCAGTTTTCCCGGGTCTGGGGCCAACGTCCTGACTTTC. J is TRBJ2-6 and V is TRBV28; D is uncertain. The CDR3 loop spans 15 amino acids. V was shortened by 3 bases and J by 1 base, with 7 bases between the two germline ends. Germline V gene sequence: CDR1 MDHEN, CDR2 SYDVKM.

There are a few counts of this clonotype. V gene TRBV27 combines with J gene TRBJ2-5; the D is unclear. The CDR3 has 12 residues. The V end lost 4 bases, the J end lost 5 bases, and 8 bases lay between the germline ends. CDR1 MNHEY and CDR2 SMNVEV come from the germline V gene (reference sequence). The CDR3 loop reads CASSSLPETQYF. CDR3 coding DNA: TGTGCCAGCAGTTCCCTACCCGAGACCCAGTACTTC.

The chain has TRBV3-1 and TRBJ1-6, with 7 bases fitting TRBD1. Germline trimming cut 4 bases from V and 0 bases from J; bases unmatched to any gene: 3. There are 16 residues in the CDR3. Looked up from germline, CDR1 is LGHDT and CDR2 is YNNKEL (reference sequence). CDR3 protein: CASSLAGGSYNSPLHF. The CDR3 DNA sequence: TGTGCCAGCAGCCTTGCAGGGGGCTCCTATAATTCACCCCTCCACTTT.

The chain joins TRBV19 to TRBJ2-5; D is unclear. V was cut by 4 bases and J by 5 bases, with 8 bases left in between. This CDR3 comprises 12 residues. Germline V gene lookup returns CDR1 LNHDA and CDR2 SQIVND (reference sequence). The CDR3 DNA sequence: TGTGCCAGTAGTAGGACGAGGGAGACCCAGTACTTC. It is translated as CASSRTRETQYF.

In its sample, this clonotype was seen a few times. The chain uses TRBV5-1 and TRBJ2-7, with D unclear. This CDR3 is built from 12 residues. CDR1 is SGHRS and CDR2 is YFSETQ in the germline V gene. The germline V and J ends were trimmed by 1 base and 5 bases, with 7 bases remaining between them. The CDR3 region has the DNA TGCGCCAGCAGCTTGAATGGGGACGAGCAGTACTTC. Translation gives CASSLNGDEQYF.

This clonotype was counted at least ten times. The chain has TRBV6-2 or TRBV6-3 and TRBJ2-5; 7 bases match TRBD1. V gave up 6 bases and J gave up 4 bases; unmatched junction bases: 5. Germline CDR1 and CDR2: MNHEY and SVGEGT. This CDR3 spans 13 amino acids. CDR3 sequence (DNA): TGTGCCAGCAGGCGACAGGGACCAGAGACCCAGTACTTC. Amino acids: CASRRQGPETQYF.

This clonotype has only a few counts. The V call is TRBV5-6, the J call TRBJ2-7; weak D call: TRBD2 (5 bases). CDR1 SGHDT and CDR2 YYEEEE come from the germline V gene. Trimming shortened V by 4 bases and J by 2 bases, and 10 bases separated the two germline ends. The CDR3 contains 13 residues. CDR3 nucleotides: TGTGCCAGCAGCCCAGAGGGCCCCTACGAGCAGTACTTC. Its translation is CASSPEGPYEQYF.

The chain uses TRBV28 and TRBJ2-7; 8 bases align to TRBD2. CDR1 MDHEN and CDR2 SYDVKM come from the germline V gene. The CDR3 is made up of 14 amino acids. The V gene end was trimmed by 7 bases and the J gene end by 1 base; junction bases not matched to a gene: 6. CDR3 sequence: CASTAGGPSYEQYF. Here the CDR3 DNA reads TGTGCCAGCACCGCGGGAGGACCTTCCTACGAGCAGTACTTC.

The V gene is TRBV6-2 or TRBV6-3, the J gene TRBJ1-2, with no clear D. The V and J ends lost 4 bases and 3 bases respectively, with 9 bases between them. Germline-derived CDR1 and CDR2 are MNHEY and SVGEGT. The length of the CDR3 is 13 residues. The CDR3 DNA is TGTGCCAGCAGTTTGCGGCAGGACTATGGCTACACCTTC. Translating gives CASSLRQDYGYTF.

This clonotype was counted only a few times. V usage is TRBV9 and J usage is TRBJ1-6; D may be TRBD1 (6 bases). Germline V gene lookup returns CDR1 SGDLS and CDR2 YYNGEE. The V and J ends lost 10 bases and 0 bases respectively, with 17 bases between them. CDR3 length: 16 residues. DNA of the CDR3: TGTGCCTCTGCGGGGGGCAGAAGCTCCTATAATTCACCCCTCCACTTT. The encoded protein is CASAGGRSSYNSPLHF. Using reference TRBV9 and TRBJ1-6 for the parts outside the CDR3, the full variable domain is DSGVTQTPKHLITATGQRVTLRCSPRSGDLSVYWYQQSLDQGLQFLIQYYNGEERAKGNILERFSAQQFPDLHSELNLSSLELGDSALYFCASAGGRSSYNSPLHFGNGTRLTVT.

The chain is built from TRBV10-3 and TRBJ2-7; a possible D gene is TRBD2 (7 bases). The V end was cut by 0 bases, the J end by 0 bases, with 24 bases between. This CDR3 has 20 residues. Germline V lookup: CDR1 ENHRY, CDR2 SYGVKD. DNA for the CDR3: TGTGCCATCAGTGAGTCGACTGGCGGGAGCTGGAGGGGGAGCTCCTACGAGCAGTACTTC. Residues: CAISESTGGSWRGSSYEQYF.

The sample holds one count of this clonotype. V is TRBV20-1 and J is TRBJ1-4; D is ambiguous. V was trimmed by 7 bases and J by 5 bases, leaving 14 bases between them. CDR3 size: 13 residues. In germline, CDR1 is DFQATT, CDR2 SNEGSKA (reference sequence). The CDR3 nucleotides are TGCAGTGGTTCCGACATGACGAATGAAAAACTGTTTTTT. Protein: CSGSDMTNEKLFF.

This clonotype has a handful of counts. J is TRBJ1-5 and V is TRBV30; D is undetermined. The germline gives CDR1 GTSNPN, CDR2 SVGIG (reference sequence). This CDR3 has 14 amino acids. V was clipped by 2 bases and J by 6 bases, with 14 bases between them. The CDR3 DNA reads as TGTGCCTGGAGTTCCCATTTTGGGGTTCAGCCCCAGCATTTT. This gives the protein CAWSSHFGVQPQHF. Based on the CDR3 plus reference TRBV30 and TRBJ1-5, the full variable domain is SQTIHQWPATLVQPVGSPLSLECTVEGTSNPNLYWYRQAAGRGLQLLFYSVGIGQISSEVPQNLSASRPQDRQFILSSKKLLLSDSGFYLCAWSSHFGVQPQHFGDGTRLSIL.

This clonotype was picked up many times. This sequence joins TRBV30 and TRBJ1-1; TRBD1 aligns across 10 bases. Germline CDR1 and CDR2: GTSNPN and SVGIG (reference sequence). The CDR3 has 13 amino acids. J was trimmed by 6 bases and V by 4 bases; bases with no gene match: 5. The CDR3: CAWTSGQGSEAFF. The CDR3 bases are TGTGCCTGGACTTCGGGACAGGGGTCTGAAGCTTTCTTT.

A few counts support this clonotype. The chain combines TRBV3-1 with TRBJ2-1; 7 nucleotides align to TRBD1. The CDR3 length is 18 residues. V shed 1 base, J shed 1 base, and the junction held 10 bases outside the gene matches. Per germline, CDR1 LGHDT and CDR2 YNNKEL (reference sequence). CDR3 loop: CASSQGQPGTVSYNEQFF. CDR3 bases: TGTGCCAGCAGCCAAGGGCAACCCGGGACAGTTTCCTACAATGAGCAGTTCTTC.

This clonotype was recorded at least ten times. This chain connects TRBV30 to TRBJ2-7; D unclear. CDR3 length: 12 residues. V lost 2 bases and J 4 bases, leaving 9 bases between the germline ends. Germline V gene sequence: CDR1 GTSNPN, CDR2 SVGIG (reference sequence). The CDR3 DNA reads TGTGCCTGGAGTAGCGAGAGGTACGAGCAGTACTTC. Translation: CAWSSERYEQYF.

V and J are TRBV2 and TRBJ2-7; 8 bases are a match to TRBD1. The J segment lost 3 bases and the V segment lost 8 bases, leaving 3 bases of the junction unmatched. The CDR3 runs 12 residues. Germline V gives CDR1 SNHLY, CDR2 FYNNEI. The CDR3 DNA is TGTGCCAGCCGGGACAGGCTCTACGAGCAGTACTTC. Translated, it gives CASRDRLYEQYF.

The chain employs TRBV30 and TRBJ1-2, with 10 bases matching TRBD1. This CDR3 has 14 amino acids. V dropped 2 bases and J dropped 5; count of bases not matched to a gene: 5. Germline assignment: CDR1 GTSNPN and CDR2 SVGIG (reference sequence). The CDR3 here is CAWSRQGAPYGYTF. DNA of the CDR3: TGTGCCTGGAGTCGACAGGGGGCTCCGTATGGCTACACCTTC.